This T cell receptor (beta chain) came from a study of T-cell reconstitution after alpha-beta-depleted transplantation in children. V was clipped by 6 bases and J by 0 bases; unmatched bases: 27. CDR1 is DFQATT and CDR2 is SNEGSKA in the germline V gene (reference sequence). The CDR3 spans 22 residues. TCRbeta library construction was performed incorporating unique molecular identifiers. Using its own MiXCR run on the PCR reads, TCRdb lists one record per CDR3 protein. The sample carries about 640,000 distinct CDR3 sequences, around a sixth recorded once. J is TRBJ2-1 and V is TRBV20-1; 9 positions agree with TRBD2. The sample here was PBMCs from the stem cell graft donor, taken from the stem cell graft. This TCR was recovered from a human donor who donated a stem cell graft to a child with acute myeloid leukemia. The CDR3 loop is CSAQWFGSGGAPNSRSYNEQFF. The DNA for the CDR3 is TGCAGTGCCCAGTGGTTTGGTAGCGGGGGTGCACCGAATTCACGCTCCTACAATGAGCAGTTCTTC.